The rows below give T cell receptor beta chains drawn from one sample of a study of cytomegalovirus exposure and HLA in healthy donors. Measured with immunoSEQ multiplex PCR; TCRdb has only the in-frame clones, and not every one. The data show 110,000 to 150,000 clones, with around 75% seen just once and approximately 1.1% held by the top ten. The sample was PBMCs. The receptors originated from a female donor in good health and CMV-seronegative. Both conserved end residues are part of each CDR3. A D gene is named only where the DNA matches it firmly. Clone sizes are given selectively: once, few, many, or a class where the clone is expanded.

V: TRBV5-6
J: TRBJ1-5
D: .
size: .
CDR3: CASSQQDDQPQHF
DNA: TGTGCCAGCAGCCAGCAGGATGATCAGCCCCAGCATTTT

V: TRBV19
J: TRBJ2-1
D: .
size: few
CDR3: CASSRIDRDNEQFF
DNA: TGTGCCAGTAGTAGAATCGACAGAGACAATGAGCAGTTCTTC

V: TRBV4-1
J: TRBJ2-7
D: TRBD1
size: once
CDR3: CASSQGTGTSYEQYF
DNA: TGCGCCAGCAGCCAAGGGACAGGGACAAGCTACGAGCAGTACTTC

V: TRBV6-6
J: TRBJ1-3
D: .
size: .
CDR3: CASSYTQGTPGNTIYF
DNA: TGTGCCAGCAGTTACACACAGGGCACCCCTGGAAACACCATATATTTT

V: TRBV29-1
J: TRBJ2-7
D: TRBD1
size: once
CDR3: CSVTGTGYAYEQYF
DNA: TGCAGCGTAACCGGGACAGGGTACGCCTACGAGCAGTACTTC

V: TRBV5-4
J: TRBJ2-1
D: TRBD2
size: few
CDR3: CASSPGTSGNEQFF
DNA: TGTGCCAGCAGCCCCGGGACTAGCGGTAATGAGCAGTTCTTC

V: TRBV9
J: TRBJ1-5
D: .
size: .
CDR3: CASSSSSNQPQHF
DNA: TGTGCCAGCAGCTCCTCCTCGAATCAGCCCCAGCATTTT

V: TRBV27
J: TRBJ2-1
D: TRBD2
size: .
CDR3: CASSPGAGGLEQFF
DNA: TGTGCCAGCAGCCCGGGGGCGGGAGGACTGGAGCAGTTCTTC

V: TRBV29-1
J: TRBJ2-1
D: TRBD1
size: .
CDR3: CSVGQGPSYNEQFF
DNA: TGCAGCGTGGGACAGGGCCCCTCCTACAATGAGCAGTTCTTC

V: TRBV5-1
J: TRBJ2-1
D: TRBD2
size: few
CDR3: CASSFGTSGSIDNEQFF
DNA: TGCGCCAGCAGCTTCGGGACTAGCGGGAGTATAGACAATGAGCAGTTCTTC

V: TRBV6-6
J: TRBJ1-1
D: .
size: .
CDR3: CASSHGTGRTEAFF
DNA: TGTGCCAGCAGCCACGGTACAGGTAGGACTGAAGCTTTCTTT

V: TRBV5-1
J: TRBJ2-7
D: .
size: .
CDR3: CASSPSAGYEQYF
DNA: TGCGCCAGCAGCCCCTCGGCAGGCTACGAGCAGTACTTC

V: TRBV9
J: TRBJ2-7
D: TRBD2
size: .
CDR3: CASSFGQGLAAQDRSYEQYF
DNA: TGTGCCAGCAGCTTCGGCCAAGGACTAGCGGCCCAGGACCGCTCCTACGAGCAGTACTTC

V: TRBV18
J: TRBJ1-1
D: .
size: few
CDR3: CASSSDRNTEAFF
DNA: TGTGCCAGCTCGTCGGACAGGAACACTGAAGCTTTCTTT

V: TRBV7-3
J: TRBJ2-1
D: TRBD2
size: .
CDR3: CASSSGTSGFYNEQFF
DNA: TGTGCCAGCAGCTCAGGGACTAGCGGGTTCTACAATGAGCAGTTCTTC

V: TRBV9
J: TRBJ2-2
D: TRBD1
size: .
CDR3: CASSVNWQGDGDTGELFF
DNA: TGTGCCAGCAGCGTAAATTGGCAGGGGGACGGGGACACCGGGGAGCTGTTTTTT

V: TRBV6-5
J: TRBJ2-7
D: .
size: .
CDR3: CASSYPTHRGGYEQYF
DNA: TGTGCCAGCAGTTACCCCACCCATCGTGGAGGTTACGAGCAGTACTTC

V: TRBV7-9
J: TRBJ2-1
D: TRBD2
size: .
CDR3: CASSLGGLAGSSSYNEQFF
DNA: TGTGCCAGCAGCCTAGGGGGACTAGCGGGATCCAGCTCCTACAATGAGCAGTTCTTC

V: TRBV27
J: TRBJ2-1
D: .
size: .
CDR3: CASSLTPVLSYNEQFF
DNA: TGTGCCAGCAGTTTAACCCCAGTTCTCTCCTACAATGAGCAGTTCTTC

V: TRBV30
J: TRBJ2-7
D: .
size: .
CDR3: CALKTGPHSYEQYF
DNA: TGTGCCCTCAAGACAGGTCCCCACTCCTACGAGCAGTACTTC

V: TRBV7-9
J: TRBJ2-1
D: TRBD2
size: .
CDR3: CASSSTGLAGVKEGEQFF
DNA: TGTGCCAGCAGTTCAACCGGACTAGCGGGAGTGAAGGAGGGGGAGCAGTTCTTC

V: TRBV10-1
J: TRBJ2-3
D: .
size: .
CDR3: CASSESIGRITDTQYF
DNA: TGCGCCAGCAGTGAGTCGATCGGGAGAATCACAGATACGCAGTATTTT

V: TRBV28
J: TRBJ1-1
D: TRBD1
size: .
CDR3: CASRRYGTGGTEAFF
DNA: TGTGCCAGCAGGCGTTACGGAACAGGGGGCACTGAAGCTTTCTTT

V: TRBV27
J: TRBJ2-7
D: TRBD1
size: .
CDR3: CASSRGTGGMGEQYF
DNA: TGTGCCAGCAGTAGAGGGACAGGGGGCATGGGCGAGCAGTACTTC

V: TRBV15
J: TRBJ1-3
D: .
size: .
CDR3: CATSRGSQTAAGNTIYF
DNA: TGTGCCACCAGCAGAGGCTCCCAGACGGCGGCTGGAAACACCATATATTTT

V: TRBV25-1
J: TRBJ2-7
D: .
size: .
CDR3: CASSASRGFSYEQYF
DNA: TGTGCCAGCAGCGCTTCCAGGGGATTCTCCTACGAGCAGTACTTC

V: TRBV6-4
J: TRBJ2-5
D: .
size: once
CDR3: CASSDGSGETQYF
DNA: TGTGCCAGCAGTGACGGGTCGGGGGAGACCCAGTACTTC

V: TRBV27
J: TRBJ2-7
D: .
size: once
CDR3: CASSLSIGGGNEQYF
DNA: TGTGCCAGCAGTTTATCGATAGGTGGGGGGAACGAGCAGTACTTC

V: TRBV29-1
J: TRBJ2-5
D: TRBD2
size: .
CDR3: CSVREGGQTQYF
DNA: TGCAGCGTTAGAGAGGGAGGGCAGACCCAGTACTTC

V: TRBV2
J: TRBJ2-2
D: .
size: .
CDR3: CASNWQTNTGELFF
DNA: TGTGCCAGCAATTGGCAGACGAACACCGGGGAGCTGTTTTTT

V: TRBV28
J: TRBJ1-1
D: .
size: .
CDR3: CASSLPGYTEAFF
DNA: TGTGCCAGCAGTTTGCCCGGTTACACTGAAGCTTTCTTT

V: TRBV27
J: TRBJ2-7
D: TRBD2
size: .
CDR3: CVTKVAGGTYEQYF
DNA: TGTGTCACTAAGGTAGCGGGGGGAACCTACGAGCAGTACTTC

V: TRBV25-1
J: TRBJ2-7
D: TRBD1
size: .
CDR3: CASSHTGVGSYEQYF
DNA: TGTGCCAGCAGTCACACAGGGGTGGGCTCCTACGAGCAGTACTTC

V: TRBV7-9
J: TRBJ2-2
D: .
size: .
CDR3: CASSFRGSRKDTGELFF
DNA: TGTGCCAGCAGCTTCCGAGGTAGCCGAAAGGACACCGGGGAGCTGTTTTTT

V: TRBV28
J: TRBJ1-1
D: TRBD1
size: once
CDR3: CASRTGTTEAFF
DNA: TGTGCCAGCCGGACAGGGACCACTGAAGCTTTCTTT

V: TRBV2
J: TRBJ1-2
D: TRBD1
size: .
CDR3: CASIRGQGGYTF
DNA: TGTGCCAGCATCAGAGGACAGGGTGGCTACACCTTC

V: TRBV28
J: TRBJ2-7
D: TRBD1
size: .
CDR3: CASSLDGTGFEQYF
DNA: TGTGCCAGCAGTTTGGACGGGACAGGGTTCGAGCAGTACTTC

V: TRBV20-1
J: TRBJ2-7
D: .
size: few
CDR3: CSARHPYEQYF
DNA: TGCAGTGCTCGACATCCCTACGAGCAGTACTTC

V: TRBV5-1
J: TRBJ1-1
D: TRBD1
size: .
CDR3: CASTEDRVTEAFF
DNA: TGCGCCAGCACCGAGGACAGGGTAACTGAAGCTTTCTTT

V: TRBV5-3
J: TRBJ1-5
D: TRBD1
size: few
CDR3: CARSLGRGHQPQHF
DNA: TGTGCCAGAAGCTTGGGGAGGGGGCATCAGCCCCAGCATTTT

V: TRBV7-9
J: TRBJ1-2
D: .
size: .
CDR3: CASSLQNTDFAYGYTF
DNA: TGTGCCAGCAGCTTACAAAATACGGACTTCGCCTATGGCTACACCTTC

V: TRBV10-3
J: TRBJ2-5
D: .
size: .
CDR3: CAISDAGFRETQYF
DNA: TGTGCCATCAGTGATGCAGGGTTCCGTGAGACCCAGTACTTC

V: TRBV9
J: TRBJ2-2
D: .
size: .
CDR3: CASSVDRILNTGELFF
DNA: TGTGCCAGCAGCGTAGACCGAATCCTAAACACCGGGGAGCTGTTTTTT